Below are 8 T cell receptor beta chains sequenced from a single sample in a study of T cells in Graves' hyperthyroidism and ophthalmopathy. From RNA transcripts, TCR beta CDR3 regions were amplified. When the TCR CDR3 underwent first-round RT-PCR, the HTBI primer set was used. TCRdb fed the multiplex PCR reads into MiXCR, producing one record per CDR3 protein. The sample has approximately 430,000 distinct CDR3 sequences, more than 15% seen once. Sequenced material: blood. The receptor source for this set is a woman younger than 35 with Graves' hyperthyroidism.

The genes are TRBV10-1 and TRBJ2-7; 9 nucleotides match TRBD1. From germline, CDR1 is WNHNN and CDR2 SYGVQD (reference sequence). There are 16 residues in the CDR3. Trimming removed 5 bases from V and 1 base from J; junction bases left unmatched: 9. The CDR3 coding sequence is TGCGCCAGCAGTCCACCGGTGGGACAGGGTTCCTACGAGCAGTACTTC. It translates to CASSPPVGQGSYEQYF.

This clonotype was found many times. V usage is TRBV12-3 or TRBV12-4 and J usage is TRBJ2-2; D is undetermined. This CDR3 region has 14 residues. V was trimmed by 0 bases and J by 4 bases, leaving 6 bases between them. CDR3 in amino acids: CASSLAGPTGELFF. Here the CDR3 DNA reads TGTGCCAGCAGTTTAGCAGGACCCACCGGGGAGCTGTTTTTT.

This clonotype was seen at least ten times. The CDR3 here is CASSWARVLTDTQYF. The CDR3 coding sequence is TGTGCCAGCAGTTGGGCTAGAGTTCTCACAGATACGCAGTATTTT. The V and J genes are TRBV28 and TRBJ2-3; D gene uncertain. V was clipped by 4 bases and J by 2 bases, with 13 bases between them. This CDR3 comprises 15 residues. Germline V gives CDR1 MDHEN, CDR2 SYDVKM.

This clonotype occurred many times. V gene TRBV6-2 or TRBV6-3 combines with J gene TRBJ2-7; a weak D match, TRBD1 (6 bases). The length of the CDR3 is 12 residues. Trimming took off 5 bases at V and 7 bases at J, with 12 bases between the two ends. Per germline, CDR1 MNHEY and CDR2 SVGEGT. CDR3 protein: CASSPGTQEQYF. The CDR3 DNA follows: TGTGCCAGCAGTCCCGGGACACAGGAGCAGTACTTC.

The sample holds many counts of this clonotype. V gene TRBV20-1 combines with J gene TRBJ2-3; D gene unclear. Trimming removed 2 bases at V and 4 bases at J, with 4 bases between. Per germline, CDR1 DFQATT and CDR2 SNEGSKA (reference sequence). This CDR3 comprises 11 residues. This CDR3 is CSARQPDTQYF. The DNA of the CDR3 is TGCAGTGCTAGACAGCCAGATACGCAGTATTTT.

This clonotype was picked up a small number of times. The chain links TRBV5-1 to TRBJ2-2, with 9 positions matching TRBD2. Unmatched junction bases numbered 13, after V lost 9 bases and J lost 7 bases. Germline loops: CDR1 SGHRS, CDR2 YFSETQ. The CDR3 contains 15 residues. CDR3 residues: CATAGTSLGDGELFF. The CDR3 DNA is TGCGCCACGGCCGGGACTAGCCTCGGGGACGGGGAGCTGTTTTTT.

This clonotype occurred many times. The chain recombines TRBV28 with TRBJ1-2; D possibly corresponds to TRBD1 (5 bases). V lost 4 bases, J lost 8 bases, and 11 bases lay in between. The CDR3 runs 12 residues. CDR1 is MDHEN and CDR2 is SYDVKM in the germline V gene. The CDR3 loop is CASSSTEEGYTF. The DNA of the CDR3 is TGTGCCAGCAGTTCGACAGAAGAAGGCTACACCTTC.

The rearrangement joins TRBV6-2 or TRBV6-3 to TRBJ1-6, with TRBD1 matching 9 bases. In germline, CDR1 is MNHEY, CDR2 SVGEGT. V shed 5 bases and J 10 bases; nucleotides not matched to a gene: 9. The CDR3 is 15 residues long. CDR3 sequence reads: CASSRGGQGTSPLHF. The CDR3 bases are TGTGCCAGCAGTAGAGGGGGACAGGGTACCTCACCCCTCCACTTT.